Listed below are T cell receptor beta chains from one sample, sequenced in a study of CD8 T cells in ankylosing spondylitis. TCRdb itself ran the 5' RACE reads through MiXCR, one entry per CDR3 protein. The sample consists of 250,000 or so distinct CDR3 sequences, roughly a quarter of them appearing once. Input material: blood, either unsorted or a sorted T cell fraction (not recorded which). The receptors here all came from a male donor with ankylosing spondylitis or in good health (not recorded which). CDR3s include the opening cysteine and the closing phenylalanine or tryptophan. The order of the fields is V gene, J gene, CDR3 protein.

v_gene: TRBV12-3/TRBV12-4; j_gene: TRBJ2-5; CDR3aa: CASTWGGTGETQYF
v_gene: TRBV27; j_gene: TRBJ2-1; CDR3aa: CASTILGVYNEQFF
v_gene: TRBV12-3/TRBV12-4; j_gene: TRBJ1-5; CDR3aa: CASSPENQPQHF
v_gene: TRBV20-1; j_gene: TRBJ1-1; CDR3aa: CSAESPGGREAFF
v_gene: TRBV20-1; j_gene: TRBJ1-1; CDR3aa: CSASPQGGRRTEAFF
v_gene: TRBV29-1; j_gene: TRBJ2-3; CDR3aa: CSVGRHTDTQYF
v_gene: TRBV7-9; j_gene: TRBJ1-1; CDR3aa: CASSPAGRGGTEAFF
v_gene: TRBV12-3/TRBV12-4; j_gene: TRBJ2-7; CDR3aa: CASSFLGEQYF
v_gene: TRBV7-9; j_gene: TRBJ2-7; CDR3aa: CASSPGLNAGEQYF
v_gene: TRBV5-1; j_gene: TRBJ1-1; CDR3aa: CASSRQNMNTEAFF
v_gene: TRBV10-3; j_gene: TRBJ1-6; CDR3aa: CATDNRGRNSPLHF
v_gene: TRBV20-1; j_gene: TRBJ2-3; CDR3aa: CSARTLGGTSGGADTQYF
v_gene: TRBV11-2; j_gene: TRBJ2-2; CDR3aa: CASSLDGLAGGTGELFF
v_gene: TRBV29-1; j_gene: TRBJ2-7; CDR3aa: CSVLGRNSYEQYF
v_gene: TRBV20-1; j_gene: TRBJ2-5; CDR3aa: CSARDRGLAAEETQYF
v_gene: TRBV30; j_gene: TRBJ2-7; CDR3aa: CAWGEDFYEQYF
v_gene: TRBV20-1; j_gene: TRBJ2-5; CDR3aa: CSASGASEDGETQYF
v_gene: TRBV12-3/TRBV12-4; j_gene: TRBJ2-7; CDR3aa: CASSRDRGPYEQYF
v_gene: TRBV7-9; j_gene: TRBJ1-1; CDR3aa: CASRPKGHLNTEAFF
v_gene: TRBV12-3/TRBV12-4; j_gene: TRBJ2-7; CDR3aa: CASSAGPGQYF
v_gene: TRBV7-9; j_gene: TRBJ2-2; CDR3aa: CASSFQEWTGELFF
v_gene: TRBV20-1; j_gene: TRBJ2-7; CDR3aa: CSARDASSYEQYF
v_gene: TRBV15; j_gene: TRBJ2-1; CDR3aa: CATSRGEKRGVVLEQFF
v_gene: TRBV10-2; j_gene: TRBJ1-1; CDR3aa: CASRGHGGTEAFF
v_gene: TRBV12-3/TRBV12-4; j_gene: TRBJ2-5; CDR3aa: CRAGGETQYF
v_gene: TRBV20-1; j_gene: TRBJ2-5; CDR3aa: CSARDPSGGLETQYF
v_gene: TRBV28; j_gene: TRBJ2-1; CDR3aa: CASRLPTGLDNEQFF
v_gene: TRBV5-1; j_gene: TRBJ2-1; CDR3aa: CASSLLVPGQPPDNEQFF
v_gene: TRBV4-2; j_gene: TRBJ2-3; CDR3aa: CASSQDAGRGSTDTQYF
v_gene: TRBV28; j_gene: TRBJ2-7; CDR3aa: CAVLGGATYEQYF
v_gene: TRBV5-1; j_gene: TRBJ2-3; CDR3aa: CASSWAGTGTDTQYF
v_gene: TRBV20-1; j_gene: TRBJ2-3; CDR3aa: CSATKGQGTDTQYF
v_gene: TRBV20-1; j_gene: TRBJ2-5; CDR3aa: CSAGSEGQETQYF
v_gene: TRBV10-3; j_gene: TRBJ2-7; CDR3aa: CAIRAPETRGEQYF
v_gene: TRBV10-3; j_gene: TRBJ1-5; CDR3aa: CAIKGSGDNQPQHF
v_gene: TRBV7-9; j_gene: TRBJ1-4; CDR3aa: CASSAQPSNEKLFF
v_gene: TRBV20-1; j_gene: TRBJ2-7; CDR3aa: CSATPGTGASYEQYF
v_gene: TRBV6-1; j_gene: TRBJ1-2; CDR3aa: CASSERQGTIYGYTF
v_gene: TRBV6-1; j_gene: TRBJ2-2; CDR3aa: CASSGGLVRTGELFF
v_gene: TRBV12-3/TRBV12-4; j_gene: TRBJ2-5; CDR3aa: CARESWGLAGGGQETQYF
v_gene: TRBV6-1; j_gene: TRBJ1-2; CDR3aa: CASSRSRAYGYTF
v_gene: TRBV29-1; j_gene: TRBJ2-7; CDR3aa: CSVRVTYEQYF
v_gene: TRBV12-3/TRBV12-4; j_gene: TRBJ2-6; CDR3aa: CAISLRGPTGGSGANVLTF